This T cell receptor beta chain was documented in a study of shared clonotypes between healthy human individuals. Remarks on this clone: Antigen: not known. The identical CDR3 is also encoded by other nucleotide sequences in the sample.

Study results and limitations: Clonotypes shared by all four donors outscored non-shared clonotypes in generation probability. What limited the represented genetic and exposure-history diversity was the small number of donors. Investigators expected sequencing depth to affect clonotype sharing among donors.

The CDR3 loop spans 15 amino acids. In germline, CDR1 is SGHAT, CDR2 FQNNGV. Losses at the gene ends were 4 bases for V and 6 bases for J; bases not matched to a gene: 3. Generated by immunoSEQ multiplex PCR, the TCRdb table keeps only in-frame clones and is missing some. The sample lists millions of clones; around nine tenths were seen once. This receptor was obtained from a man in his late teens or twenties in good health. The chain links TRBV11-2 to TRBJ2-1, with 13 nucleotides matching TRBD2. Input material: naive CD4+ T cells sorted from blood. Subset in this sample: CD45RA+ positively selected. The CDR3 region is CASSSRLAGGNEQFF. CDR3 nucleotide sequence: TGTGCCAGCAGCTCCCGACTAGCGGGGGGCAATGAGCAGTTCTTC.